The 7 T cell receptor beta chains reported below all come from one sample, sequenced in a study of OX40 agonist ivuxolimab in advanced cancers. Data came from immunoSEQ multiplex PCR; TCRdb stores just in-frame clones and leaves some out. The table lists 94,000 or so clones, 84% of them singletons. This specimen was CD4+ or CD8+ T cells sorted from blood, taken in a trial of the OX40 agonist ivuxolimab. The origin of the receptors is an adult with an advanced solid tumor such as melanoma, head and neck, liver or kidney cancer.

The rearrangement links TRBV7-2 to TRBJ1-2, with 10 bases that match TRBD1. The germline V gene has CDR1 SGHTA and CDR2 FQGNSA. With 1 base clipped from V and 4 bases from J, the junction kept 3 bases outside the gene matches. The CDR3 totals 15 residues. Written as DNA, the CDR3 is TGTGCCAGCAGCTTAGGGACAGGGGGATCCTATGGCTACACCTTC. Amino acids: CASSLGTGGSYGYTF. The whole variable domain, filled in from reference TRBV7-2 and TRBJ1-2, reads GAGVSQSPSNKVTEKGKDVELRCDPISGHTALYWYRQSLGQGLEFLIYFQGNSAPDKSGLPSDRFSAERTGGSVSTLTIQRTQQEDSAVYLCASSLGTGGSYGYTFGSGTRLTVV.

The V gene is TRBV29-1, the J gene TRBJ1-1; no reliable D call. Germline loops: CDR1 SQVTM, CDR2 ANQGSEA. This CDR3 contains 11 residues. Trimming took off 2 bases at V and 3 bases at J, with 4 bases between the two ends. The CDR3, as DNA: TGCAGCGTTGAACTTGACACTGAAGCTTTCTTT. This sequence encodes CSVELDTEAFF.

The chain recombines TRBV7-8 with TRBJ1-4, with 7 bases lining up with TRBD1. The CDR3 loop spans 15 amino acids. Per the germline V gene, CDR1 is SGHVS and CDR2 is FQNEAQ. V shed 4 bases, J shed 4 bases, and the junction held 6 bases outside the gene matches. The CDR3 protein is CASSSLQGINEKLFF. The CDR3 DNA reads TGTGCCAGCAGCTCGTTACAGGGGATTAATGAAAAACTGTTTTTT.

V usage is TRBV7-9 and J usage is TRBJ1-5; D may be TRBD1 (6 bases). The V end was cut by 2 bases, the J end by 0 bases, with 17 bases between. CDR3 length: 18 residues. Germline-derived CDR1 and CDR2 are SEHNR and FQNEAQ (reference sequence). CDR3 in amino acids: CASSLSMDSRYSNQPQHF. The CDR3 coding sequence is TGTGCCAGCAGCTTAAGTATGGACAGCAGATATAGCAATCAGCCCCAGCATTTT. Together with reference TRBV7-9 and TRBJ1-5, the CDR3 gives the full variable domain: DTGVSQNPRHKITKRGQNVTFRCDPISEHNRLYWYRQTLGQGPEFLTYFQNEAQLEKSRLLSDRFSAERPKGSFSTLEIQRTEQGDSAMYLCASSLSMDSRYSNQPQHFGDGTRLSIL.

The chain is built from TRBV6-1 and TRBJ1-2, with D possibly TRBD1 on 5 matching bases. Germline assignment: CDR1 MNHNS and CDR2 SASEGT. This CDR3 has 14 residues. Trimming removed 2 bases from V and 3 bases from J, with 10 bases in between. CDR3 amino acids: CASSESDRHYGYTF. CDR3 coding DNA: TGTGCCAGCAGTGAATCTGACAGACACTATGGCTACACCTTC.

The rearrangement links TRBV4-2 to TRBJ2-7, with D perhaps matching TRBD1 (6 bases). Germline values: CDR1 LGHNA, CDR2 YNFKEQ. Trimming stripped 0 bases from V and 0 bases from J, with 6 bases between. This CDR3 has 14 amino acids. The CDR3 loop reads CASSQEDSSYEQYF. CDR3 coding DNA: TGTGCCAGCAGCCAAGAGGACAGCTCCTACGAGCAGTACTTC.

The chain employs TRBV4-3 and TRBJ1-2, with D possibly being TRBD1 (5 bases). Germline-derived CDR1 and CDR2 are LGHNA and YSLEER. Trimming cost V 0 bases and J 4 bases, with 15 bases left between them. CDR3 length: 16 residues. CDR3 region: CASSQDRTQGGYGYTF. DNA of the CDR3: TGCGCCAGCAGCCAAGATAGGACCCAGGGAGGCTATGGCTACACCTTC.